These 30 T cell receptor beta chains share one sample of origin, sequenced in a study of T cell clonality in common variable immunodeficiency. Measured with immunoSEQ multiplex PCR; TCRdb has only the in-frame clones, and not every one. The repertoire consists of approximately 50,000 clones, none detected only once. Sequencing input: peripheral blood mononuclear cells. These TCRs come from a person aged 18-69 years in good health.

This clone was seen many times. CDR3 DNA, as far as it was read: TGCAGTGCTTTTGACAGGATGCTCCAAAACATT. The encoded protein is CSAFDRMLQNI. The CDR3 reads in full as CSAFDRMLQNIQYF. J is TRBJ2-4 and V is TRBV20-1, with D perhaps TRBD1 (6 bases). The CDR3 end is not reached by the read, which stops 3 residues before it; the germline J gene fills it in. Germline V gene sequence: CDR1 DFQATT, CDR2 SNEGSKA (reference sequence). The ends were cut back, 5 bases at V and 5 bases at J, with 16 bases in the middle. The CDR3 contains 14 residues.

This clone was recorded many times. The read finishes 3 residues shy of the CDR3 end, and the germline J gene is used to complete it. This sequence joins TRBV7-9 and TRBJ1-6, with 7 bases lining up with TRBD1. There are 14 residues in the CDR3. V shed 5 bases, J shed 7 bases, and the junction held 5 bases outside the gene matches. Germline lookup yields CDR1 SEHNR and CDR2 FQNEAQ (reference sequence). CDR3 in amino acids: CASSPGTANSPLHF. Incomplete CDR3 DNA: TGTGCCAGCAGCCCTGGGACAGCAAATTCACCC.

Turning to this clone: The read finishes 3 residues shy of the CDR3 end, and the germline J gene is used to complete it. V and J are TRBV5-1 and TRBJ1-2; 9 positions match TRBD1. Per the germline V gene, CDR1 is SGHRS and CDR2 is YFSETQ. CDR3 length equals 15 residues. Losses at the gene ends were 0 bases for V and 7 bases for J; bases not matched to a gene: 7. Partial CDR3 DNA: TGCGCCAGCAGCTTGGGCGGGGACAGGGATGGTGGC. Translated, it gives CASSLGGDRDGG. The CDR3 in its entirety is CASSLGGDRDGGYTF.

This clone was observed many times. The CDR3 goes on 3 residues after the read ends, and that part is filled in from the germline J gene. The V gene is TRBV19, the J gene TRBJ1-6; D possibly corresponds to TRBD1 (5 bases). Trimming removed 3 bases from V and 10 bases from J, with 16 bases in between. The CDR3 sequence is 15 residues long. In germline, CDR1 is LNHDA, CDR2 SQIVND (reference sequence). The covered CDR3 bases are TGTGCCAGTAGTATGGGCCCGCAGGGAGGATCACCC. This translates into CASSMGPQGGSP. The full CDR3 protein is CASSMGPQGGSPLHF.

This clone was detected many times. The CDR3 extends 3 residues past the end of the read, so its final part is completed from the germline J gene. The chain recombines TRBV5-5 with TRBJ1-2; perhaps TRBD1 as D (5 bases). The germline CDR1 and CDR2 sequences are SGHKS and YYEKEE (reference sequence). The CDR3 totals 14 residues. The ends were cut back, 0 bases at V and 4 bases at J, with 10 bases in the middle. The covered CDR3 bases are TGTGCCAGCAGCTTGGAGGGGAGGACCTATGGC. Translation gives CASSLEGRTYG. The full-length CDR3 reads as CASSLEGRTYGYTF.

This clone was seen many times. The read terminates 3 residues ahead of where the CDR3 ends, so the germline J gene completes it. The rearrangement uses TRBV5-6 and TRBJ1-5; D is uncertain. Trimming stripped 4 bases from V and 0 bases from J, with 11 bases between. The CDR3 totals 15 residues. Germline CDR1 SGHDT, CDR2 YYEEEE. The CDR3 reads CASSGGGLSNQPQHF. Incomplete CDR3 DNA: TGTGCCAGCAGCGGCGGAGGACTTAGCAATCAGCCC.

This clone was detected a few times. From the germline J gene comes the end of the CDR3, since the read stops 3 residues before it. The chain joins TRBV19 to TRBJ1-1, with 8 bases aligning to TRBD1. Germline CDR1 reads LNHDA; CDR2 reads SQIVND (reference sequence). CDR3 length equals 14 residues. CDR3 loop: CASSISARGLKAFF. Partial CDR3 DNA: TGTGCCAGTAGTATATCGGCCAGGGGGCTAAAG.

This clone was counted at least ten times. Coverage ceases 3 residues before the CDR3 finishes, and the germline J gene fills in the end. At the DNA level, this CDR3 is encoded by other sequences in the same sample as well. The chain links TRBV6-4 to TRBJ2-3; TRBD2 matches 11 bases. CDR1 and CDR2 (germline): MRHNA, SNTAGT. V gave up 3 bases and J gave up 1 base; unmatched junction bases: 0. This CDR3 is 15 amino acids long. The covered CDR3 bases are TGTGCCAGCAGTGAGACTAGCGGGGGCACAGATACG. It yields the protein CASSETSGGTDT. The whole CDR3 sequence reads CASSETSGGTDTQYF.

A few counts support this clone. The read comes to an end 3 residues before the CDR3 does, leaving the germline J gene to fill in the end. J is TRBJ1-3 and V is TRBV5-1; D remains ambiguous. Germline V gives CDR1 SGHRS, CDR2 YFSETQ. V was pared by 2 bases and J by 4 bases, with 4 bases between. The CDR3 runs to 12 residues. This CDR3 is CASSLLGNTIYF. CDR3 DNA, as far as it was read: TGCGCCAGCAGCTTACTGGGAAACACC.

This clone was seen ten or more times. The read falls 3 residues short of the CDR3 end, and the missing part is taken from the germline J gene. The chain couples TRBV20-1 to TRBJ2-7, with TRBD1 identical over 8 bases. Germline V gene lookup returns CDR1 DFQATT and CDR2 SNEGSKA (reference sequence). This CDR3 spans 14 amino acids. V trimming: 1 base; J trimming: 3 bases; junction bases outside the gene matches: 5. The chain's CDR3 is CSARVHGQGYEQYF. The DNA read from the CDR3 is TGCAGTGCTAGAGTCCACGGACAGGGCTACGAG.

This clone was observed at least ten times. The DNA ends 3 residues before the CDR3 does, and the rest of the CDR3 is filled in from the germline J gene. The rearrangement links TRBV5-1 to TRBJ2-2; the match to TRBD1 covers 9 bases. The CDR3 runs to 15 residues. Looked up from germline, CDR1 is SGHRS and CDR2 is YFSETQ. Incomplete CDR3 DNA: TGCGCCAGCAGCTTAGAGGACAGGGGCAATTCACCG. This codes for CASSLEDRGNSP. The whole CDR3 sequence is CASSLEDRGNSPLFF.

This clone occurred many times. The read comes to an end 3 residues before the CDR3 does, leaving the germline J gene to fill in the end. The chain carries TRBV19 and TRBJ1-6; D gene uncertain. The V gene's germline CDR1 is LNHDA and CDR2 SQIVND (reference sequence). Between the trimmed V and J ends, which lost 7 bases and 7 bases, there was a span of 8 bases. This CDR3 is 12 amino acids long. The CDR3 region is CASKAENSPLHF. The DNA read from the CDR3 is TGTGCCAGTAAGGCGGAAAATTCACCC.

Many counts were recorded for this clone. From the germline J gene comes the end of the CDR3, since the read stops 3 residues before it. This chain joins TRBV5-6 and TRBJ2-1, with a tentative D call TRBD2 (6 bases). V was cut by 2 bases and J by 2 bases, with 11 bases left in between. The CDR3 consists of 15 residues. CDR1 SGHDT and CDR2 YYEEEE come from the germline V gene. The CDR3 spells CASSFSSDPYNEQFF. The CDR3 DNA, read in part, is TGTGCCAGCAGCTTCTCTAGCGACCCCTACAATGAG.

This clone was counted at least ten times. The missing CDR3 end, 3 residues past where the read stops, is filled in from the germline J gene. This chain uses TRBV28 with TRBJ2-3; 9 bases align to TRBD2. Germline trimming cut 4 bases from V and 2 bases from J; bases unmatched to any gene: 4. The V gene's germline CDR1 is MDHEN and CDR2 SYDVKM. CDR3 length: 15 amino acids. CDR3 bases read: TGTGCCAGCAGTTCGCGGGGGGGGCCCACAGATACG. As protein: CASSSRGGPTDT. The entire CDR3 reads CASSSRGGPTDTQYF.

This clone was recorded many times. The CDR3 end lies 3 residues beyond the end of the read and is filled in from the germline J gene. V usage is TRBV5-4 and J usage is TRBJ2-4; maybe TRBD2 (6 bases). The germline V gene encodes CDR1 SGHNT and CDR2 YYREEE (reference sequence). The CDR3 runs to 12 residues. V was clipped by 0 bases and J by 9 bases, with 7 bases between them. The CDR3: CASSLEEGIQYF. The DNA read from the CDR3 is TGTGCCAGCAGCTTGGAGGAGGGCATT.

In its sample, this clone was seen many times. The read ends 3 residues before the CDR3 terminus; that terminus is restored from the germline J gene. The rearrangement joins TRBV7-9 to TRBJ1-2; no firm D call. CDR1 is SEHNR and CDR2 is FQNEAQ in the germline V gene (reference sequence). V lost 5 bases and J 7 bases, leaving 20 bases between the germline ends. The CDR3 length is 15 residues. The sequenced part of the CDR3 DNA is TGTGCCAGCAGCGACGGACTAAGTGAACTATCTGGC. Residues: CASSDGLSELSG. The full CDR3 protein is CASSDGLSELSGYTF.

The sample holds a few counts of this clone. Read data end 3 residues before the CDR3 end; the end is taken from the germline J gene. The rearrangement joins TRBV5-6 to TRBJ2-2, with 9 bases fitting TRBD1. The CDR3 spans 15 residues. Germline CDR1 reads SGHDT; CDR2 reads YYEEEE. The junction had 4 bases not matched to a gene; V was cut back by 4 bases and J by 3 bases. The CDR3 DNA, read in part, is TGTGCCAGCAGCCGCCGGGACAGGGACACCGGGGAG. Translated: CASSRRDRDTGE. The full-length CDR3 reads as CASSRRDRDTGELFF.

This clone was observed many times. The read terminates 3 residues before the CDR3 end, so the remaining end is supplied by the germline J gene. The chain recombines TRBV19 with TRBJ2-2; a possible D gene is TRBD1 (5 bases). Per germline, CDR1 LNHDA and CDR2 SQIVND (reference sequence). The CDR3 sequence is 15 residues long. This CDR3 reads CASTHRPGQDEKLFF. Incomplete CDR3 DNA: TGTGCCAGTACCCACCGCCCAGGGCAGGACGAAAAG.

This clone was detected ten times or more. The read falls 3 residues short of the CDR3 end, and the missing part is taken from the germline J gene. The rearrangement uses TRBV5-5 and TRBJ2-6, with TRBD1 identical over 7 bases. The CDR3 sequence is 12 residues long. Germline-derived CDR1 and CDR2 are SGHKS and YYEKEE (reference sequence). The sequenced part of the CDR3 DNA is TGTGCCAGCAGCTTGGGGGACAGCATC. Translated, it gives CASSLGDSI. The full CDR3 protein is CASSLGDSILTF.

This clone was counted at least ten times. The sequence runs out 3 residues before the end of the CDR3; the remainder is reconstructed from the germline J gene. This chain joins TRBV6-2 or TRBV6-3 and TRBJ2-1, with 12 bases identical to TRBD2. V lost 10 bases, J lost 7 bases, and 11 bases stayed unmatched. The CDR3 is 15 residues long. Germline CDR1 and CDR2: MNHEY and SVGEGT. The CDR3 DNA, read in part, is TGTGCCATCGATCAACTAGCGGGGGGTGGGAATGAG. Its protein is CAIDQLAGGGNE. The entire CDR3 protein is CAIDQLAGGGNEQFF.

In its sample, this clone was seen many times. The CDR3 spells CSARKRVGSGRYNEQFF. The sequenced CDR3 bases are TGCAGTGCTAGAAAAAGGGTTGGTAGCGGGCGATACAATGAG. This chain joins TRBV20-1 and TRBJ2-1; TRBD2 matches at 7 bases. The CDR3 extends 3 residues past the end of the read, so its final part is completed from the germline J gene. The CDR3 length is 17 residues. With 2 bases clipped from V and 4 bases from J, the junction kept 14 bases outside the gene matches. Looked up from germline, CDR1 is DFQATT and CDR2 is SNEGSKA (reference sequence).

On this clone itself: The CDR3 extends 3 residues past the end of the read, so its final part is completed from the germline J gene. The gene calls are TRBV5-1 and TRBJ2-5; D is perhaps TRBD1 (6 bases). V was trimmed by 0 bases and J by 3 bases, leaving 15 bases between them. This CDR3 contains 16 residues. Germline V gives CDR1 SGHRS, CDR2 YFSETQ. Partial CDR3 DNA: TGCGCCAGCAGCTTGGTTCAGGGGATCAAAAAAGAGACC. This codes for CASSLVQGIKKET. The whole CDR3 region reads CASSLVQGIKKETQYF.

This clone occurred a few times. The DNA ends 3 residues before the CDR3 does, and the rest of the CDR3 is filled in from the germline J gene. The chain uses TRBV2 and TRBJ2-5; a possible D gene is TRBD2 (6 bases). Germline V CDR1 and CDR2: SNHLY, FYNNEI. V was pared by 6 bases and J by 4 bases, with 21 bases between. The CDR3 sequence is 16 residues long. CDR3 bases read: TGTGCCAGCAGACGCTTTAGTGGGCGGGGTAGAGAGACC. Amino acid sequence: CASRRFSGRGRET. The whole CDR3 protein reads CASRRFSGRGRETQYF.

This clone has ten or more counts. The read finishes 3 residues shy of the CDR3 end, and the germline J gene is used to complete it. The chain carries TRBV30 and TRBJ2-4; 7 bases match TRBD1. CDR3 length: 14 amino acids. V was clipped by 2 bases and J by 1 base; unmatched bases: 2. Looked up from germline, CDR1 is GTSNPN and CDR2 is SVGIG (reference sequence). The covered CDR3 bases are TGTGCCTGGAGTCCCAGGGGGGCCAAAAACATT. As protein: CAWSPRGAKNI. The full CDR3 sequence reads CAWSPRGAKNIQYF.

There are many counts of this clone. The read gets to within 3 residues of the CDR3 end, and the germline J gene fills in the rest. V and J are TRBV19 and TRBJ2-1; TRBD2 matches 10 bases. J lost 5 bases, V lost 4 bases, and 8 bases had no gene match. CDR3 length: 16 residues. The germline gives CDR1 LNHDA, CDR2 SQIVND (reference sequence). CDR3 bases read: TGTGCCAGTAGTAGGACACAGCGGGGGGGGAACAATGAG. Residues: CASSRTQRGGNNE. The full CDR3 protein is CASSRTQRGGNNEQFF.

There are many counts of this clone. The CDR3 goes on 3 residues after the read ends, and that part is filled in from the germline J gene. The V gene is TRBV6-2 or TRBV6-3, the J gene TRBJ2-3, with TRBD2 as a possible D gene (5 bases). This CDR3 spans 15 amino acids. Germline CDR1 reads MNHEY; CDR2 reads SVGEGT. The V gene lost 7 bases and the J gene lost 5 bases, with 19 bases spanning the gap. The sequenced CDR3 bases are TGTGCCAGCACCCAAGGGTACTCGGGGAGAGATACG. It specifies CASTQGYSGRDT. The CDR3, in full, reads CASTQGYSGRDTQYF.

In its sample, this clone was seen a few times. The read terminates 3 residues before the CDR3 end, so the remaining end is supplied by the germline J gene. V is TRBV19 and J is TRBJ2-4; D not resolved. This CDR3 has 11 residues. Per germline, CDR1 LNHDA and CDR2 SQIVND (reference sequence). CDR3 DNA (partial): TGTGCCAGTACGGCAGGCTTCGGT. Protein: CASTAGFG. The full CDR3 is CASTAGFGQYF.

As concerns this clone: With a much larger clone just one base away, this may be a read error. The CDR3 is cut off 3 residues early in the read; its end comes from the germline J gene. This chain connects TRBV19 to TRBJ2-2, with D possibly being TRBD2 (6 bases). The V gene's germline CDR1 is LNHDA and CDR2 SQIVND (reference sequence). The CDR3 runs to 17 residues. The covered CDR3 bases are TGTGCCAGTAGTCCCCGAAGTGGGGGGTCTGGGGCCAACGTG. It yields the protein CASSPRSGGSGANV. The entire CDR3 protein is CASSPRSGGSGANVLFF.

This clone has at least ten counts. The missing CDR3 end, 3 residues past where the read stops, is filled in from the germline J gene. The gene calls are TRBV7-2 and TRBJ2-1; 12 bases are shared with TRBD2. The V segment lost 5 bases and the J segment 4 bases; nucleotides outside the gene matches: 3. Germline V lookup: CDR1 SGHTA, CDR2 FQGNSA. The CDR3 sequence is 15 residues long. CDR3 bases read: TGTGCCAGCAGCGGACTAGCGGGGACGTACAATGAG. Encoded protein: CASSGLAGTYNE. In full, the CDR3 is CASSGLAGTYNEQFF.

In its sample, this clone was seen many times. Sequencing ends 3 residues short of the CDR3 end; the germline J gene provides the rest. The V call is TRBV4-2, the J call TRBJ2-3, with D unclear. The CDR3 extends over 13 amino acids. Trimming cost V 1 base and J 4 bases, with 6 bases left between them. Germline CDR1 LGHNA, CDR2 YNFKEQ. This CDR3 reads CASSQAEADTQYF. The DNA read from the CDR3 is TGTGCCAGCAGCCAAGCAGAGGCAGATACG.